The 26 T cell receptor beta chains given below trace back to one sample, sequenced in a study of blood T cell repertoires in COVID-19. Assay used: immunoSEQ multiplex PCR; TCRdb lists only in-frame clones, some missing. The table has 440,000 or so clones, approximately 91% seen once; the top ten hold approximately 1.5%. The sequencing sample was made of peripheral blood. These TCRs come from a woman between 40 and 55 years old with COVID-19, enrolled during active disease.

CDR3 nucleotide sequence: TGTGCCAGTAGTCAAATTCCCGGGACAGCCGGAAGTGGCTACACCTTC. This codes for CASSQIPGTAGSGYTF. J is TRBJ1-2 and V is TRBV19, with 7 bases matching TRBD1. Trimming removed 5 bases from V and 7 bases from J; junction bases left unmatched: 16. The CDR3 consists of 16 residues. In germline, CDR1 is LNHDA, CDR2 SQIVND (reference sequence).

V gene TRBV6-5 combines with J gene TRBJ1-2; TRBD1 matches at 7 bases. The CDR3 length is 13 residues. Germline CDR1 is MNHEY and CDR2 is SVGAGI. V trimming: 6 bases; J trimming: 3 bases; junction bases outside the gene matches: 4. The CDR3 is CASSSGQHYGYTF. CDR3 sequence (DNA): TGTGCCAGCAGCTCGGGACAGCACTATGGCTACACCTTC.

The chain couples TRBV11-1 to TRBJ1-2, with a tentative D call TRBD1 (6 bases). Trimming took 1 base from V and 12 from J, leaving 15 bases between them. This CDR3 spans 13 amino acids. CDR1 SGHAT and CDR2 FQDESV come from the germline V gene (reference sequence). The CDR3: CASSLVGHRVDTF. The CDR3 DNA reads TGTGCCAGCAGCTTAGTCGGACACAGGGTGGACACCTTC.

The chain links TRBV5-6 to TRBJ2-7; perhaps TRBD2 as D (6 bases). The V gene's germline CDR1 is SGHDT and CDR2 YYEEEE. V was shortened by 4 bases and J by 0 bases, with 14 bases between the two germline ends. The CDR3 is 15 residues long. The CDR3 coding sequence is TGTGCCAGCAGCCCTGATAGCGGTACCTCCTACGAGCAGTACTTC. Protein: CASSPDSGTSYEQYF.

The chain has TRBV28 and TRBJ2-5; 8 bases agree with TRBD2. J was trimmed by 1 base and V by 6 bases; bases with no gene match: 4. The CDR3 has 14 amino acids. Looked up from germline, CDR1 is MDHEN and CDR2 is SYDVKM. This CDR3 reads CASSRGGPQETQYF. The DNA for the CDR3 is TGTGCCAGCAGCCGGGGGGGGCCCCAAGAGACCCAGTACTTC.

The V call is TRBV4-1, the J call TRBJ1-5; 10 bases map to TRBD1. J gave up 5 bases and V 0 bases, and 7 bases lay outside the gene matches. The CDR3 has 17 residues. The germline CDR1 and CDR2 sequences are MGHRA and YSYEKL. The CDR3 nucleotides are TGCGCCAGCAGCCAAGATTGGGGGACAGGGGACGATCAGCCCCAGCATTTT. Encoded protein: CASSQDWGTGDDQPQHF.

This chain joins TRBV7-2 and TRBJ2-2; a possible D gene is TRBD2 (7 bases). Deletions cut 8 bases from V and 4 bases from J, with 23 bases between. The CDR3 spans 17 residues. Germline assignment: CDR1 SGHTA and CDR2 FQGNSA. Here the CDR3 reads CASFWGLGLAVTGELFF. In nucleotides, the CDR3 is TGTGCCAGCTTTTGGGGGCTGGGGCTAGCGGTCACCGGGGAGCTGTTTTTT.

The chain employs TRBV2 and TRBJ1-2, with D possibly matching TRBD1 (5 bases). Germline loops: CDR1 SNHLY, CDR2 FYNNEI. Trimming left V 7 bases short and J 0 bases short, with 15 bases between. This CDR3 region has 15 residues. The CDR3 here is CASTTGGPANYGYTF. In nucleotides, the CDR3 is TGTGCCAGCACGACCGGGGGTCCAGCTAACTATGGCTACACCTTC.

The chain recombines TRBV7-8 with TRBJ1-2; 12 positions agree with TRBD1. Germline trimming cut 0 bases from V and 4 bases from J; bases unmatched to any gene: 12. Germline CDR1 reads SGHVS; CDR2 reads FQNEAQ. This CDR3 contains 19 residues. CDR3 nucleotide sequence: TGTGCCAGCAGCTTAGCCCGGGACAGGGGGCGCTCATACCCCTATGGCTACACCTTC. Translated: CASSLARDRGRSYPYGYTF.

The CDR3 loop is CASPSGTGRGTTEAFF. The CDR3 bases are TGTGCCAGCCCCAGCGGGACAGGGAGAGGGACCACTGAAGCTTTCTTT. V usage is TRBV28 and J usage is TRBJ1-1; 9 positions agree with TRBD1. V was clipped by 8 bases and J by 4 bases; unmatched bases: 14. Germline V gene sequence: CDR1 MDHEN, CDR2 SYDVKM. The CDR3 sequence is 16 residues long.

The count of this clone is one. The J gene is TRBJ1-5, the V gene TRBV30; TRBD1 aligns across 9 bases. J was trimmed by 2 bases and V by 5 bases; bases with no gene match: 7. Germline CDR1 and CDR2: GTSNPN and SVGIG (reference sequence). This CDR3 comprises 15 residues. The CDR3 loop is CAWGGQGTGNQPQHF. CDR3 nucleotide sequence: TGTGCCTGGGGTGGACAGGGGACGGGCAATCAGCCCCAGCATTTT.

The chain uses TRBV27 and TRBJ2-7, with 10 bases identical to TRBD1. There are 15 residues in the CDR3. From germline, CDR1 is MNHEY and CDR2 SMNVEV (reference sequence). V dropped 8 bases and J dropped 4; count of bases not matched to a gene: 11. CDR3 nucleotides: TGTGCCAGCTGCTCGCCGGGACAGGGGACGTACGAGCAGTACTTC. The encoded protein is CASCSPGQGTYEQYF.

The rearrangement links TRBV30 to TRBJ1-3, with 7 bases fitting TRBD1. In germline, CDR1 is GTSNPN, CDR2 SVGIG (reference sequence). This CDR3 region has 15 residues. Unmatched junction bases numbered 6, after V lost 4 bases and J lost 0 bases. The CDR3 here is CAWTTGTDSGNTIYF. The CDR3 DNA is TGTGCCTGGACTACAGGGACAGACTCTGGAAACACCATATATTTT.

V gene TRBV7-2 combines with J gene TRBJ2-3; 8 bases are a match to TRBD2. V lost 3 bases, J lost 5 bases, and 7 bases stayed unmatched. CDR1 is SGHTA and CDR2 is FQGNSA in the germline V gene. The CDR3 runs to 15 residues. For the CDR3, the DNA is TGTGCCAGCAGCTTTGACGGGGGGGCTGGAGATACGCAGTATTTT. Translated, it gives CASSFDGGAGDTQYF.

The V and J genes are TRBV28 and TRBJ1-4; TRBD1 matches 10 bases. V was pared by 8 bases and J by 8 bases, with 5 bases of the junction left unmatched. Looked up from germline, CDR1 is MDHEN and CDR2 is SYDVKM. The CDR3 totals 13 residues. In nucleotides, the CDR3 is TGTGCCAGCCTGGACAGGGGGAACGAAAAACTGTTTTTT. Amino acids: CASLDRGNEKLFF.

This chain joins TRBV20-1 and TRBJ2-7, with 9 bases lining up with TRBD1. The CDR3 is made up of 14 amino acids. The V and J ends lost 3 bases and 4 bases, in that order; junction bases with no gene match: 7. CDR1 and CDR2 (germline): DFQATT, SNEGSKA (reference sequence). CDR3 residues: CSASGRDRDYEQYF. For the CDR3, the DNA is TGCAGTGCTAGTGGCCGGGACAGGGATTACGAGCAGTACTTC.

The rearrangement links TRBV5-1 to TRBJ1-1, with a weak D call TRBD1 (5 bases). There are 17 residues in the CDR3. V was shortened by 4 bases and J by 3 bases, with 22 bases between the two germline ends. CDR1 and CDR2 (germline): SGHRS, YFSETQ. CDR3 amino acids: CASSIRAGQGLDTEAFF. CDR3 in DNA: TGCGCCAGCAGCATTCGAGCCGGCCAGGGATTAGACACTGAAGCTTTCTTT.

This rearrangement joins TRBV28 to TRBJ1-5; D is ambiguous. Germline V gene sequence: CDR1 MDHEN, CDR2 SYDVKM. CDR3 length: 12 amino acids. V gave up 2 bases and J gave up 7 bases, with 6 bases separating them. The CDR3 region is CASSLTSQPQHF. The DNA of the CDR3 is TGTGCCAGCAGTTTAACTAGCCAGCCCCAGCATTTT.

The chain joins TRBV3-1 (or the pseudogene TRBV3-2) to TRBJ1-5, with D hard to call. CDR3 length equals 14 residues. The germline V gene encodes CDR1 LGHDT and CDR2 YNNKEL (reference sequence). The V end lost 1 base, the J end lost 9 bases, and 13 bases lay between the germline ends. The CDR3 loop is CASSQVGGQGPQHF. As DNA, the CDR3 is TGTGCCAGCAGCCAAGTCGGTGGGCAAGGGCCCCAGCATTTT.

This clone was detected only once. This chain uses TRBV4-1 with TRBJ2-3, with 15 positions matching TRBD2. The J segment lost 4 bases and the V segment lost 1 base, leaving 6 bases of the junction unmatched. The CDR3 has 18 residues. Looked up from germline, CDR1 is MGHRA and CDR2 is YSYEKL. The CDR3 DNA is TGCGCCAGCAGCCAAGTTGGACTAGCGGGAGGGCAGTCAGATACGCAGTATTTT. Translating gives CASSQVGLAGGQSDTQYF.

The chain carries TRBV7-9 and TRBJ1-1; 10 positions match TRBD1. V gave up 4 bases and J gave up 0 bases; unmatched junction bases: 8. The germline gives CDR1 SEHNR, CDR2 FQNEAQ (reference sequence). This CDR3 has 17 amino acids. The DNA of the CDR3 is TGTGCCAGCAGCTCTCCCAGGACAGGGGGTTTGAACACTGAAGCTTTCTTT. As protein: CASSSPRTGGLNTEAFF.

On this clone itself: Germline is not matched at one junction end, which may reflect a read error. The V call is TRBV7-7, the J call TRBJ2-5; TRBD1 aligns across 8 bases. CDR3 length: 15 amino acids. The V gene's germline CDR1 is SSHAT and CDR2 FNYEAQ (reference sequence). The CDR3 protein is CASSPGDRTQETQYF. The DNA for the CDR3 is TGTGCTAGCAGCCCCGGGGACAGGACGCAAGAGACCCAGTACTTC. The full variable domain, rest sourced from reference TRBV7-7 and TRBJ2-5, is GAGVSQSPRYKVTKRGQDVTLRCDPISSHATLYWYQQALGQGPEFLTYFNYEAQPDKSGLPSDRFSAERPEGSISTLTIQRTEQRDSAMYRCASSPGDRTQETQYFGPGTRLLVL.

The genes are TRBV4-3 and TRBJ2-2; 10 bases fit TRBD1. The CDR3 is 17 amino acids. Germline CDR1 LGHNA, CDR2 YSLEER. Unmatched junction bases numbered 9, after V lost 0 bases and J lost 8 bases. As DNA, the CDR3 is TGCGCCAGCAGCCAAGATCGGGGACAGGGGAGAGTTGGGGAGCTGTTTTTT. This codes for CASSQDRGQGRVGELFF.

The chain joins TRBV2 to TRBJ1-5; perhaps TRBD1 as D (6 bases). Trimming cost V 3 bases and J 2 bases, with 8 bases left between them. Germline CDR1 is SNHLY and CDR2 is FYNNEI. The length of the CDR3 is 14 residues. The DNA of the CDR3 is TGTGCCAGCAGTGAGGACAGAGGCAATCAGCCCCAGCATTTT. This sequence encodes CASSEDRGNQPQHF.

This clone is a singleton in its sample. CDR3 in amino acids: CASTGTGQGYTGELFF. CDR3 DNA: TGCGCCAGCACAGGCACAGGACAGGGGTACACCGGGGAGCTGTTTTTT. V and J are TRBV23-1 and TRBJ2-2; 9 positions match TRBD1. TRBV23-1 is an ORF, and what it does is uncertain. The CDR3 length is 16 residues. Unmatched junction bases numbered 9, after V lost 7 bases and J lost 3 bases.

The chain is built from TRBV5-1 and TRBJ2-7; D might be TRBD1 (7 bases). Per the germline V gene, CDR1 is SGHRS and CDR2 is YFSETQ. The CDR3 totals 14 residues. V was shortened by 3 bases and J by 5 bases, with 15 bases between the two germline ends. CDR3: CASSSQGGPDEQYF. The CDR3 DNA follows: TGCGCCAGCAGCTCCCAGGGGGGCCCAGACGAGCAGTACTTC.